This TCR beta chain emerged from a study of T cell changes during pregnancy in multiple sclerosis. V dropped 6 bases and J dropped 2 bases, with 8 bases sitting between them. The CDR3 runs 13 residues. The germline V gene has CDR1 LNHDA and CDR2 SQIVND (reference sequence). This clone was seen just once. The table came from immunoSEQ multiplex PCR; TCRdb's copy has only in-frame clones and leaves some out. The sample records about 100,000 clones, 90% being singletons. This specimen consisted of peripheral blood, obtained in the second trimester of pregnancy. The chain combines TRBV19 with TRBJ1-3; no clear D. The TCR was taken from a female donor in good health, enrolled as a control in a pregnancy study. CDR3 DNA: TGTGCCAGTAGCACCGGTACTGGAAACACCATATATTTT. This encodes CASSTGTGNTIYF. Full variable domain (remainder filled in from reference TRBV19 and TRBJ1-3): DGGITQSPKYLFRKEGQNVTLSCEQNLNHDAMYWYRQDPGQGLRLIYYSQIVNDFQKGDIAEGYSVSREKKESFPLTVTSAQKNPTAFYLCASSTGTGNTIYFGEGSWLTVV.